These 21 T cell receptor beta chains were sequenced from one sample in a study of monozygotic twins with inflammatory bowel disease. Reanalyzing the 5' RACE reads, TCRdb keeps one entry per CDR3 protein, without DNA. The sample totals approximately 120,000 distinct CDR3 sequences. Sequencing was performed on blood. Receptors were obtained from a human donor with ulcerative colitis or Crohn's disease, or a healthy co-twin of an affected twin (not recorded which).

The rearrangement links TRBV4-1 to TRBJ1-1; TCRdb designates TRBD1, a call that cannot be tested without DNA. This CDR3 contains 16 residues. The germline V gene has CDR1 MGHRA and CDR2 YSYEKL. The chain's CDR3 is CASSQDKGQGKTEAFF.

J is TRBJ2-5 and V is TRBV6-2 or TRBV6-3; TCRdb reports TRBD1, a call that lacks DNA to check it against. Germline V CDR1 and CDR2: MNHEY, SVGEGT. This CDR3 spans 16 amino acids. The CDR3 sequence is CASSYSRDTIQETQYF.

The rearrangement joins TRBV6-5 to TRBJ1-2; with no DNA, the TCRdb D assignment of TRBD1 cannot be verified. Germline assignment: CDR1 MNHEY and CDR2 SVGAGI. The CDR3 covers 15 residues. CDR3 loop: CASSYGDTTNYGYTF.

The genes are TRBV3-1 and TRBJ1-5. This CDR3 is 16 amino acids long. The germline V gene has CDR1 LGHDT and CDR2 YNNKEL (reference sequence). The CDR3 reads CASSQYPANSNQPQHF.

The chain recombines TRBV7-2 with TRBJ2-7; TCRdb lists TRBD1, though no DNA is available to test this call. This CDR3 is 15 amino acids long. Germline V gene data show CDR1 as SGHTA and CDR2 as FQGNSA. This CDR3 is CASSLVPQGGYEQYF. Full variable domain (remainder filled in from reference TRBV7-2 and TRBJ2-7): GAGVSQSPSNKVTEKGKDVELRCDPISGHTALYWYRQSLGQGLEFLIYFQGNSAPDKSGLPSDRFSAERTGGSVSTLTIQRTQQEDSAVYLCASSLVPQGGYEQYFGPGTRLTVT.

V gene TRBV5-1 combines with J gene TRBJ2-5; TCRdb proposes TRBD2, but this gene call is untestable without DNA. Germline V CDR1 and CDR2: SGHRS, YFSETQ. This CDR3 has 15 residues. CDR3 residues: CASSLSIGRGETQYF.

The rearrangement links TRBV14 to TRBJ2-1. Germline values: CDR1 SGHDN, CDR2 FVKESK. This CDR3 region has 15 residues. The CDR3 sequence: CASSQDWQLGNEQFF.

CDR3 sequence reads: CSARGGGATDTQYF. This chain links TRBV20-1 with TRBJ2-3; TCRdb names TRBD2, which stays unverified in the absence of DNA. Germline CDR1 is DFQATT and CDR2 is SNEGSKA (reference sequence). This CDR3 is built from 14 residues.

The chain joins TRBV11-2 to TRBJ1-1; the D call from TCRdb, TRBD1, cannot be confirmed without DNA. The CDR3 totals 14 residues. The germline V gene has CDR1 SGHAT and CDR2 FQNNGV. CDR3 loop: CASSFRGRTGVAFF.

The V call is TRBV29-1, the J call TRBJ2-3. Looked up from germline, CDR1 is SQVTM and CDR2 is ANQGSEA. The length of the CDR3 is 14 residues. Here the CDR3 reads CSVGGLSSTDTQYF.

The rearrangement joins TRBV15 to TRBJ2-3; the TCRdb D gene call, TRBD2, has no DNA to confirm it. This CDR3 is 15 amino acids long. Germline values: CDR1 LNHNV, CDR2 YYDKDF (reference sequence). CDR3 sequence reads: CATSRDGGGGDTQYF.

The chain carries TRBV30 and TRBJ1-1. Germline V gives CDR1 GTSNPN, CDR2 SVGIG (reference sequence). The CDR3 contains 12 residues. The CDR3 here is CAWIWESTEAFF.

This chain links TRBV6-1 with TRBJ2-5; checking the TCRdb D call of TRBD2 is not possible without DNA. Germline V gene data show CDR1 as MNHNS and CDR2 as SASEGT. The CDR3 totals 17 residues. The CDR3 sequence is CAALSRRFGLSAETQYF.

The CDR3 is CASSQEPGNIGNTIYF. The chain couples TRBV4-1 to TRBJ1-3. The germline gives CDR1 MGHRA, CDR2 YSYEKL. The CDR3 runs to 16 residues.

V gene TRBV7-2 combines with J gene TRBJ1-1; TCRdb reports TRBD1, a call that lacks DNA to check it against. CDR3 length: 13 amino acids. The germline V gene has CDR1 SGHTA and CDR2 FQGNSA. The chain's CDR3 is CASSGGAYTEAFF.

The V call is TRBV7-3, the J call TRBJ2-1. Looked up from germline, CDR1 is SGHTA and CDR2 is FQGTGA. The CDR3 extends over 15 amino acids. This chain's CDR3 is CASSLGGASYNEQFF.

The rearrangement links TRBV7-9 to TRBJ2-7; TCRdb outputs TRBD2, but without DNA this stays unchecked. The CDR3 totals 15 residues. From germline, CDR1 is SEHNR and CDR2 FQNEAQ (reference sequence). CDR3: CASSLPSGSGNEQYF.

The chain carries TRBV15 and TRBJ2-1; TCRdb selects TRBD1, and the lack of DNA leaves this call unchecked. Germline CDR1 LNHNV, CDR2 YYDKDF (reference sequence). The CDR3 runs 13 residues. The CDR3: CATSTDPGDEQFF.

This sequence joins TRBV5-1 and TRBJ2-1; the D gene TCRdb calls, TRBD2, cannot be checked with no DNA. The CDR3 loop spans 12 amino acids. Germline V lookup: CDR1 SGHRS, CDR2 YFSETQ. CDR3 in amino acids: CASSLGRSEQFF.

CDR3 residues: CASSTTGEAYNEQFF. The chain has TRBV5-1 and TRBJ2-1; no DNA is available, so the TRBD1 call from TCRdb remains unchecked. Germline CDR1 reads SGHRS; CDR2 reads YFSETQ. The CDR3 runs 15 residues.

The chain combines TRBV3-1 with TRBJ1-5; with no DNA, the TCRdb D assignment of TRBD1 cannot be verified. CDR3 size: 16 residues. Germline CDR1 LGHDT, CDR2 YNNKEL (reference sequence). The chain's CDR3 is CASSPSQGQGNQPQHF.